The 30 T cell receptor beta chains listed next were all sequenced from one sample in a study of blood T cells in healthy people across ages. A second PCR, run for roughly 7 to 12 cycles, used a sample-barcoded 5' primer plus a J-beta primer mix. Each CDR3 protein gets one entry after TCRdb re-called the 5' RACE reads with MiXCR. The data show about 2 million distinct CDR3 sequences, less than 50% seen once. The sequenced sample was blood. The source is a middle-aged woman in good health.

The CDR3 DNA is TGTGCCAGCAGCCAAGAAGGTCCTTCGACAGGGGATGCAGACATTCAGTACTTC. Protein sequence: CASSQEGPSTGDADIQYF. The V and J genes are TRBV14 and TRBJ2-4; 8 bases line up with TRBD1. Germline loops: CDR1 SGHDN, CDR2 FVKESK. This CDR3 contains 18 residues. V was clipped by 0 bases and J by 8 bases; unmatched bases: 15.

The V and J genes are TRBV6-5 and TRBJ1-2, with 11 positions matching TRBD1. CDR1 MNHEY and CDR2 SVGAGI come from the germline V gene. V was clipped by 4 bases and J by 3 bases; unmatched bases: 4. The CDR3 has 15 residues. In DNA form, the CDR3 reads TGTGCCAGCAGTTTCCCGGGACAGGGGGACTATGGCTACACCTTC. This gives the protein CASSFPGQGDYGYTF.

The sample holds a few counts of this clonotype. The V and J genes are TRBV4-2 and TRBJ2-1; D is unclear. In germline, CDR1 is LGHNA, CDR2 YNFKEQ. V was pared by 0 bases and J by 10 bases, with 10 bases between. This CDR3 is built from 13 residues. In DNA, the CDR3 is TGTGCCAGCAGCCAAGATTGGCGGCCGGAGCAGTTCTTC. Residues: CASSQDWRPEQFF.

In this sample, this clonotype turned up a few times. The V gene is TRBV12-3 or TRBV12-4, the J gene TRBJ1-6; possibly TRBD1 for D (6 bases). V lost 1 base and J lost 7, with 11 bases in between. The CDR3 totals 15 residues. The CDR3 region is CASSLGWGPNSPLHF. As DNA, the CDR3 is TGTGCCAGCAGTTTAGGGTGGGGGCCGAATTCACCCCTCCACTTT.

This clonotype showed up just a few times. The chain links TRBV15 to TRBJ2-7; D is perhaps TRBD1 or TRBD2 (5 bases each). Per germline, CDR1 LNHNV and CDR2 YYDKDF (reference sequence). The germline V and J ends were trimmed by 3 bases and 0 bases, with 12 bases remaining between them. There are 15 residues in the CDR3. The CDR3 coding sequence is TGTGCCACCAGCAGTGGGGACCGAATCTCCTACGAGCAGTACTTC. It codes for CATSSGDRISYEQYF.

This clonotype showed up many times. The chain recombines TRBV7-2 with TRBJ2-7; D tentatively fits TRBD1 or TRBD2 (5 bases each). The CDR3 sequence is 14 residues long. CDR1 is SGHTA, CDR2 FQGNSA, per germline. Trimming took off 5 bases at V and 3 bases at J, with 14 bases between the two ends. The CDR3 sequence is CASSPGLGHYEQYF. CDR3 nucleotide sequence: TGTGCCAGCAGCCCTGGACTGGGGCACTACGAGCAGTACTTC.

The chain has TRBV6-6 and TRBJ1-3; D is ambiguous. Per the germline V gene, CDR1 is MNHNY and CDR2 is SVGAGI (reference sequence). The CDR3 is 14 amino acids. The ends were cut back, 11 bases at V and 0 bases at J, with 14 bases in the middle. CDR3 DNA: TGTGCCTCCCAGGACCGCACCTCTGGAAACACCATATATTTT. Protein product: CASQDRTSGNTIYF.

This clonotype came up a few times. The V and J genes are TRBV4-2 and TRBJ2-7; D assignment may be TRBD1 or TRBD2 (5 bases each). The length of the CDR3 is 15 residues. Trimming took 1 base from V and 3 from J, leaving 13 bases between them. The germline V gene has CDR1 LGHNA and CDR2 YNFKEQ. CDR3 sequence reads: CASSQGQGDDYEQYF. In nucleotides, the CDR3 is TGTGCCAGCAGCCAAGGCCAGGGAGATGACTACGAGCAGTACTTC.

This clonotype was detected only a few times. The chain couples TRBV5-8 to TRBJ2-5, with D unresolved. The CDR3 has 13 residues. CDR1 and CDR2 (germline): SGHTS, YDEGEE. V dropped 5 bases and J dropped 4 bases, with 12 bases sitting between them. Here the CDR3 DNA reads TGTGCCAGCAGACCCTCATTTGGAGAGACCCAGTACTTC. Amino acid sequence: CASRPSFGETQYF.

The chain carries TRBV28 and TRBJ2-7, with 11 bases that match TRBD2. CDR3 length: 16 amino acids. Per the germline V gene, CDR1 is MDHEN and CDR2 is SYDVKM. Unmatched junction bases numbered 13, after V lost 5 bases and J lost 7 bases. CDR3 in DNA: TGTGCCAGCAGTAGACTAGCGGGGACCCCTAAAAAGGAGCAGTACTTC. This translates into CASSRLAGTPKKEQYF.

This clonotype appeared once. This chain links TRBV5-1 with TRBJ1-1, with 12 bases aligning to TRBD1. The CDR3 has 17 amino acids. The ends lost 2 bases at V and 3 bases at J; junction bases unmatched: 8. Looked up from germline, CDR1 is SGHRS and CDR2 is YFSETQ. The CDR3 DNA reads as TGCGCCAGCAGCTTAGCCGGGACAGGGGGCTTGGACACTGAAGCTTTCTTT. Protein product: CASSLAGTGGLDTEAFF.

This clonotype was seen at least ten times. J is TRBJ1-5 and V is TRBV20-1, with D possibly TRBD1 on 6 matching bases. CDR1 is DFQATT and CDR2 is SNEGSKA in the germline V gene (reference sequence). V was trimmed by 4 bases and J by 1 base, leaving 8 bases between them. The CDR3 has 13 amino acids. CDR3 in DNA: TGCAGTGCTACACAGGGAAGCAATCAGCCCCAGCATTTT. Its protein product is CSATQGSNQPQHF.

The V gene is TRBV20-1, the J gene TRBJ2-5, with 9 bases lining up with TRBD2. Germline assignment: CDR1 DFQATT and CDR2 SNEGSKA (reference sequence). The CDR3 length is 14 residues. V gave up 6 bases and J gave up 1 base; unmatched junction bases: 6. The CDR3 spells CSAQAGGSQETQYF. The CDR3 DNA is TGCAGTGCACAAGCGGGGGGCAGCCAAGAGACCCAGTACTTC.

This clonotype was seen only a few times. CDR3 loop: CASSPRYGGGYTF. CDR3 DNA: TGTGCCAGCTCACCACGGTACGGCGGAGGCTACACCTTC. The chain joins TRBV18 to TRBJ1-2; D uncertain. This CDR3 is built from 13 residues. The germline V gene has CDR1 KGHSH and CDR2 LQKENI. Trimming removed 1 base at V and 8 bases at J, with 11 bases between.

The J gene is TRBJ2-1, the V gene TRBV7-9; D uncertain. Deletions cut 4 bases from V and 5 bases from J, with 15 bases between. This CDR3 is 15 amino acids long. The V gene's germline CDR1 is SEHNR and CDR2 FQNEAQ (reference sequence). The CDR3 region has the DNA TGTGCCAGCAGCTCCGGATCCGGTGGGGACAATGAGCAGTTCTTC. Translating it yields CASSSGSGGDNEQFF.

This clonotype was seen only a few times. CDR3 in DNA: TGTGCCAGCAGCCGAGAGACCGAAGAGACCCAGTACTTC. This sequence encodes CASSRETEETQYF. The chain couples TRBV4-2 to TRBJ2-5; D not resolved. Germline CDR1 is LGHNA and CDR2 is YNFKEQ. The CDR3 covers 13 residues. V was shortened by 4 bases and J by 3 bases, with 9 bases between the two germline ends.

The chain has TRBV2 and TRBJ2-5; TRBD1 might be the D (5 bases). The V gene lost 6 bases and the J gene lost 2 bases, with 13 bases spanning the gap. Germline V CDR1 and CDR2: SNHLY, FYNNEI. This CDR3 has 14 amino acids. The CDR3 sequence: CASRVDRLQETQYF. In nucleotides, the CDR3 is TGTGCCAGCAGAGTCGACAGACTGCAAGAGACCCAGTACTTC. The full variable domain, completed using reference TRBV2 and TRBJ2-5, is EPEVTQTPSHQVTQMGQEVILRCVPISNHLYFYWYRQILGQKVEFLVSFYNNEISEKSEIFDDQFSVERPDGSNFTLKIRSTKLEDSAMYFCASRVDRLQETQYFGPGTRLLVL.

The gene calls are TRBV7-2 and TRBJ1-5; D remains ambiguous. Trimming cost V 1 base and J 0 bases, with 13 bases left between them. CDR3 length equals 17 residues. Germline assignment: CDR1 SGHTA and CDR2 FQGNSA. CDR3 nucleotide sequence: TGTGCCAGCAGCTTAGATGGGCACGCATCTAGCAATCAGCCCCAGCATTTT. Amino acids: CASSLDGHASSNQPQHF.

This clonotype has just a few counts. The rearrangement joins TRBV5-6 to TRBJ1-5, with no clear D. V lost 2 bases, J lost 2 bases, and 8 bases lay in between. This CDR3 spans 14 amino acids. Germline loops: CDR1 SGHDT, CDR2 YYEEEE. The CDR3 loop reads CASSFGVGNQPQHF. The CDR3 coding sequence is TGTGCCAGCAGCTTTGGAGTCGGCAATCAGCCCCAGCATTTT.

The chain carries TRBV7-8 and TRBJ2-5; weak D call: TRBD1 (6 bases). CDR1 and CDR2 (germline): SGHVS, FQNEAQ. Trimming took off 1 base at V and 4 bases at J, with 16 bases between the two ends. The CDR3 sequence is 16 residues long. The CDR3 DNA follows: TGTGCCAGCAGCTTAGTGGGTTACCAAGGGGGAGAGACCCAGTACTTC. Its protein product is CASSLVGYQGGETQYF. Drawing the rest from reference TRBV7-8 and TRBJ2-5, the complete variable domain is GAGVSQSPRYKVAKRGQDVALRCDPISGHVSLFWYQQALGQGPEFLTYFQNEAQLDKSGLPSDRFFAERPEGSVSTLKIQRTQQEDSAVYLCASSLVGYQGGETQYFGPGTRLLVL.

This clonotype was counted between two and nine times. The rearrangement links TRBV7-9 to TRBJ1-2; D might be TRBD1 (5 bases). From germline, CDR1 is SEHNR and CDR2 FQNEAQ (reference sequence). V lost 4 bases, J lost 3 bases, and 24 bases lay in between. The CDR3 consists of 18 residues. CDR3 region: CASSSTIPNRNGDYGYTF. The CDR3 DNA is TGTGCCAGCAGCTCCACAATCCCTAACAGGAACGGGGACTATGGCTACACCTTC.

V gene TRBV6-1 combines with J gene TRBJ2-5, with D possibly called TRBD1 or TRBD2 (6 bases each). The J call is uncertain, as TRBJ2-7 better fits the DNA end. The CDR3 totals 15 residues. The germline V gene encodes CDR1 MNHNS and CDR2 SASEGT. CDR3: CASSEAGGTPYEQYF. CDR3 sequence (DNA): TGTGCCAGCAGTGAAGCGGGGGGCACCCCCTACGAGCAGTACTTC.

V is TRBV6-2 or TRBV6-3 and J is TRBJ2-7; D possibly uses TRBD1 or TRBD2 (5 bases each). Trimming took 5 bases from V and 2 from J, leaving 16 bases between them. CDR3 length equals 15 residues. Germline CDR1 and CDR2: MNHEY and SVGEGT. The CDR3 nucleotides read TGTGCCAGCAGTCCAAAGGGACGGGGTACCTACGAGCAGTACTTC. As protein: CASSPKGRGTYEQYF.

The rearrangement joins TRBV28 to TRBJ2-7, with D unresolved. This CDR3 is built from 13 residues. Trimming took off 5 bases at V and 2 bases at J, with 10 bases between the two ends. The V gene's germline CDR1 is MDHEN and CDR2 SYDVKM. CDR3 in amino acids: CASSRGIPYEQYF. CDR3 DNA: TGTGCCAGCAGTAGAGGCATACCCTACGAGCAGTACTTC.

Only a few counts were recorded for this clonotype. The chain combines TRBV7-9 with TRBJ2-1, with 10 bases lining up with TRBD2. V dropped 6 bases and J dropped 7; count of bases not matched to a gene: 9. Germline V lookup: CDR1 SEHNR, CDR2 FQNEAQ (reference sequence). This CDR3 has 15 residues. The CDR3 bases are TGTGCCAGCAGTTATAGTATAGCGGGGGGAAATGAGCAGTTCTTC. Translating gives CASSYSIAGGNEQFF.

This clonotype was recorded at least ten times. V and J are TRBV7-9 and TRBJ2-1; D unresolved. In germline, CDR1 is SEHNR, CDR2 FQNEAQ (reference sequence). The V gene lost 6 bases and the J gene lost 6 bases, with 12 bases spanning the gap. This CDR3 spans 13 amino acids. This CDR3 reads CASSLAVGNEQFF. In DNA form, the CDR3 reads TGTGCCAGCAGTTTGGCGGTAGGCAATGAGCAGTTCTTC. The variable domain in full, with the rest retrieved from reference TRBV7-9 and TRBJ2-1, is DTGVSQNPRHKITKRGQNVTFRCDPISEHNRLYWYRQTLGQGPEFLTYFQNEAQLEKSRLLSDRFSAERPKGSFSTLEIQRTEQGDSAMYLCASSLAVGNEQFFGPGTRLTVL.

The chain has TRBV24-1 and TRBJ2-7, with 12 bases identical to TRBD2. With the DNA end fitting TRBJ2-5 better, the J assignment may be wrong. Per the germline V gene, CDR1 is KGHDR and CDR2 is SFDVKD. The CDR3 has 17 residues. The CDR3 DNA reads as TGTGCCACCAGTGATCCGGGACTAGCGGGCTACCAAGAGACCCAGTACTTC. This codes for CATSDPGLAGYQETQYF.

The rearrangement links TRBV7-9 to TRBJ2-3, with D hard to call. V was pared by 1 base and J by 3 bases, with 14 bases between. Germline V gene sequence: CDR1 SEHNR, CDR2 FQNEAQ (reference sequence). The CDR3 is made up of 16 amino acids. CDR3 sequence: CASSLEAPYKTDTQYF. The CDR3 nucleotides are TGTGCCAGCAGCTTAGAGGCCCCCTACAAGACAGATACGCAGTATTTT.

This clonotype was detected only a few times. The chain combines TRBV5-6 with TRBJ1-2; D not resolved. The CDR3 sequence is 15 residues long. Germline V gene sequence: CDR1 SGHDT, CDR2 YYEEEE. Deletions cut 3 bases from V and 2 bases from J, with 14 bases between. The CDR3 reads CASSSRPPRNYGYTF. CDR3 bases: TGTGCCAGCAGCTCTCGGCCCCCAAGAAACTATGGCTACACCTTC.

The chain is built from TRBV6-6 and TRBJ1-5, with 7 bases that match TRBD1. V was clipped by 2 bases and J by 2 bases; unmatched bases: 9. This CDR3 is built from 17 residues. Germline values: CDR1 MNHNY, CDR2 SVGAGI (reference sequence). The DNA of the CDR3 is TGTGCCAGCAGTTACCCAGGGGGGGGGTCGGGCAATCAGCCCCAGCATTTT. It codes for CASSYPGGGSGNQPQHF.